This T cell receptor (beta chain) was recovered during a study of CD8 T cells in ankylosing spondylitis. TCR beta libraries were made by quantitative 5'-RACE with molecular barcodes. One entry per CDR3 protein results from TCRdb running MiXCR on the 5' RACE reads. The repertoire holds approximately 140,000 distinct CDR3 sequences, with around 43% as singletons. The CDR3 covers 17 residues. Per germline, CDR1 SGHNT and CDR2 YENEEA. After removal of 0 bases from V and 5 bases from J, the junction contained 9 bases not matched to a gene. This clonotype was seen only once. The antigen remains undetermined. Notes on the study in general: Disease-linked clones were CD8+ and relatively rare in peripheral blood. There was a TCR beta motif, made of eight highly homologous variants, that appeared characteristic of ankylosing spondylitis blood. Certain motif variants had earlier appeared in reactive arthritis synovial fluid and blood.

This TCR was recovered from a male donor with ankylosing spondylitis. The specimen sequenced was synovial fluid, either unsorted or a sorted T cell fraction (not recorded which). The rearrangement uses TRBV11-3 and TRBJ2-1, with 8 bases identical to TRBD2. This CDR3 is CASSLDAGLGGHNEQFF. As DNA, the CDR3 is TGTGCCAGCAGCTTAGATGCGGGACTAGGGGGACACAATGAGCAGTTCTTC.